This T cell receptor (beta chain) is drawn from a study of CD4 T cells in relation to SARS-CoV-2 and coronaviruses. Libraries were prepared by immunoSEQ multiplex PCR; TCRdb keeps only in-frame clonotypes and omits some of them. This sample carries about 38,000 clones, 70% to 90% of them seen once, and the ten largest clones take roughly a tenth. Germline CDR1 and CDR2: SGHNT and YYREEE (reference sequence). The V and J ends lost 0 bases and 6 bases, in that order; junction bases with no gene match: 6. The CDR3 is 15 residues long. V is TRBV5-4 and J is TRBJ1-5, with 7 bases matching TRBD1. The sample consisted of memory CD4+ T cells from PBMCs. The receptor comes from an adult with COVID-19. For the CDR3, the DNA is TGTGCCAGCAGCTTGGGAGGGGGCGCAGGTCAGCCCCAGCATTTT. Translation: CASSLGGGAGQPQHF.